This T cell receptor beta chain came from a study of cytomegalovirus exposure and HLA in healthy donors. Study information: The same platform as the roughly 670 first-cohort repertoires was used for the 130 or so validation repertoires, a later analysis reported. General study findings and limits: Researchers catalogued under 200 TCR beta chains as cytomegalovirus-associated. Reported performance of the classifier showed diagnosis of cytomegalovirus status with high specificity and sensitivity.

TCRdb keeps only in-frame clones here, not all; method: immunoSEQ multiplex PCR. This sample has 100,000 to 150,000 clones, with approximately 94% found just once. The ends were cut back, 4 bases at V and 6 bases at J, with 19 bases in the middle. The CDR3 consists of 16 residues. CDR1 SGDLS and CDR2 YYNGEE come from the germline V gene. From the roughly 120-subject validation cohort, which was separate from the approximately 670-subject first cohort, the donors were drawn. About this clone itself: Its antigen remains unknown.

This sequence originates from a man younger than 30 in good health and CMV-seronegative. What was sequenced was PBMCs. This chain links TRBV9 with TRBJ2-2; possible D gene TRBD1, 5 bases. The CDR3 here is CASSSTLLRGSGELFF. DNA of the CDR3: TGTGCCAGCAGCTCGACCCTCCTTAGGGGATCCGGGGAGCTGTTTTTT.